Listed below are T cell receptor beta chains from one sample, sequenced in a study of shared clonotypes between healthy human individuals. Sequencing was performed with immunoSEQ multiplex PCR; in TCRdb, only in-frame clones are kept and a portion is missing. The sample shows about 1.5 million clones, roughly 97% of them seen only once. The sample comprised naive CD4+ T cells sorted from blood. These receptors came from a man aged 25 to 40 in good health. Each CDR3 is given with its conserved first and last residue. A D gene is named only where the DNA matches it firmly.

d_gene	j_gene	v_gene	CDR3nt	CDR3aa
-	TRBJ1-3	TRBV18	TGTGCCAGCTCCCTGGCGGGTTCTGGAAACACCATATATTTT	CASSLAGSGNTIYF
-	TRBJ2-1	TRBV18	TGTGCCAGCTCACTAACAAGGGTCCATGAGCAGTTCTTC	CASSLTRVHEQFF
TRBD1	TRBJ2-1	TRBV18	TGTGCCAGCTCACGAACGACAGGGACCGATGAGCAGTTCTTC	CASSRTTGTDEQFF
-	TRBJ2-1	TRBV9	TGTGCCAGCGCTTTAGAGGGGCATGAGCAGTTCTTC	CASALEGHEQFF
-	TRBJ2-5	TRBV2	TGTGCCAGCAGTGAACGGGGCCCCGGAGAGACCCAGTACTTC	CASSERGPGETQYF
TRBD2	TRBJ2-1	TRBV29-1	TGCAGCGTTTCAATAGCGGGCAATGAGCAGTTCTTC	CSVSIAGNEQFF
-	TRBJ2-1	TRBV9	TGTGCCAGCAGCGTAGCCGTCGTGGGGGTCAATGAGCAGTTCTTC	CASSVAVVGVNEQFF
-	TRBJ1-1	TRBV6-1	TGTGCCAGCAGTGAATCGCCAGAAGCTTTCTTT	CASSESPEAFF
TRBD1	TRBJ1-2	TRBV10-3	TGTGCCATCAGGAGGGACAGGGGGCAAGGCTACACCTTC	CAIRRDRGQGYTF
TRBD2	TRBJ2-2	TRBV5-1	TGCGCCAGCAGCTCCCGGACTAGCGGGAGTAGATGGGACACCGGGGAGCTGTTTTTT	CASSSRTSGSRWDTGELFF